The 16 T cell receptor beta chains in this list originate from one sample, sequenced in a study of shared clonotypes between healthy human individuals. Clones were sequenced by immunoSEQ multiplex PCR, and TCRdb holds only the in-frame ones, with some missing. The sample lists fewer than 350,000 clones, roughly 84% occurring once. Sequencing was performed on memory CD8+ T cells sorted from blood. Described subset: CD45RO+ cells pooled with CCR7-negative TemRA cells. All receptors derive from a man younger than 30 in good health.

The V gene is TRBV5-8, the J gene TRBJ2-1; D remains ambiguous. Germline V CDR1 and CDR2: SGHTS, YDEGEE. The CDR3 runs to 14 residues. The V end lost 3 bases, the J end lost 5 bases, and 12 bases lay between the germline ends. DNA for the CDR3: TGTGCCAGCAGCTCCCCCTACAGAGACAATGAGCAGTTCTTC. This sequence encodes CASSSPYRDNEQFF.

This chain connects TRBV2 to TRBJ2-3, with TRBD1 matching 8 bases. The CDR3 is made up of 15 amino acids. The V and J ends lost 10 bases and 2 bases, in that order; junction bases with no gene match: 11. Germline CDR1 SNHLY, CDR2 FYNNEI. This chain's CDR3 is CAIVPDRENTDTQYF. Here the CDR3 DNA reads TGTGCCATCGTACCGGACAGGGAAAACACAGATACGCAGTATTTT. Supplemented by reference TRBV2 and TRBJ2-3, the full variable domain reads EPEVTQTPSHQVTQMGQEVILRCVPISNHLYFYWYRQILGQKVEFLVSFYNNEISEKSEIFDDQFSVERPDGSNFTLKIRSTKLEDSAMYFCAIVPDRENTDTQYFGPGTRLTVL.

The V and J genes are TRBV7-9 and TRBJ1-2; D gene unclear. V was pared by 0 bases and J by 4 bases, with 6 bases between. The germline CDR1 and CDR2 sequences are SEHNR and FQNEAQ (reference sequence). CDR3 length: 13 amino acids. The CDR3 region is CASSLAESYGYTF. The CDR3, as DNA: TGTGCCAGCAGCTTAGCGGAGAGCTATGGCTACACCTTC.

This rearrangement joins TRBV6-5 to TRBJ2-5; TRBD2 aligns across 10 bases. V lost 7 bases and J lost 4; bases outside the gene matches: 9. The germline gives CDR1 MNHEY, CDR2 SVGAGI. The CDR3 runs to 15 residues. CDR3 amino acids: CASKEGLAGVETQYF. The CDR3 DNA reads as TGTGCCAGCAAGGAAGGGCTAGCGGGAGTAGAGACCCAGTACTTC.

The V and J genes are TRBV5-4 and TRBJ2-7; TRBD2 agrees at 8 bases. J was trimmed by 2 bases and V by 4 bases; bases with no gene match: 11. The CDR3 has 16 amino acids. The germline V gene has CDR1 SGHNT and CDR2 YYREEE (reference sequence). DNA for the CDR3: TGTGCCAGCAGCCCCGGCGGGAGGACGGGAACCTACGAGCAGTACTTC. Its protein product is CASSPGGRTGTYEQYF.

The chain uses TRBV5-5 and TRBJ1-2, with a tentative D call TRBD1 (6 bases). The CDR3 runs to 14 residues. V lost 4 bases and J lost 3, with 13 bases in between. Looked up from germline, CDR1 is SGHKS and CDR2 is YYEKEE (reference sequence). CDR3 in DNA: TGTGCCAGCAGCCCCCCACAGGGCGACTATGGCTACACCTTC. Protein product: CASSPPQGDYGYTF.

The chain couples TRBV27 to TRBJ2-1; tentatively, D is TRBD2 (7 bases). This CDR3 comprises 13 residues. With 5 bases removed from V and 10 bases from J, the gap between germline ends came to 15 bases. CDR1 MNHEY and CDR2 SMNVEV come from the germline V gene (reference sequence). DNA of the CDR3: TGTGCCAGCAGTCAGGGGCTGACTAGCGAGCAGTTCTTC. Translation: CASSQGLTSEQFF.

The chain uses TRBV2 and TRBJ1-1; no clear D gene. Trimming cost V 3 bases and J 7 bases, with 12 bases left between them. The germline gives CDR1 SNHLY, CDR2 FYNNEI. The CDR3 sequence is 13 residues long. The CDR3 spells CASSDRRAGEAFF. DNA of the CDR3: TGTGCCAGCAGTGACCGAAGGGCTGGTGAAGCTTTCTTT.

A remark on this clone: Germline is not matched at one junction end, which may reflect a read error. This chain joins TRBV5-4 and TRBJ1-6, with a possible D match to TRBD1 (5 bases). The CDR3 is 14 residues long. Germline CDR1 reads SGHNT; CDR2 reads YYREEE (reference sequence). CDR3 sequence: CASRLGRDNSPLHF. The CDR3 DNA is TGTGCCAGCAGATTGGGACGGGACAATTCACCCCTCCACTTT.

The chain employs TRBV9 and TRBJ2-7; 14 bases are shared with TRBD2. Unmatched junction bases numbered 7, after V lost 2 bases and J lost 3 bases. CDR1 is SGDLS and CDR2 is YYNGEE in the germline V gene. CDR3 size: 17 residues. The CDR3 sequence: CASSVGLAGGGVYEQYF. In DNA form, the CDR3 reads TGTGCCAGCAGCGTCGGACTAGCGGGAGGAGGGGTCTACGAGCAGTACTTC. Looking up the rest from reference TRBV9 and TRBJ2-7 gives the full variable domain: DSGVTQTPKHLITATGQRVTLRCSPRSGDLSVYWYQQSLDQGLQFLIQYYNGEERAKGNILERFSAQQFPDLHSELNLSSLELGDSALYFCASSVGLAGGGVYEQYFGPGTRLTVT.

This chain connects TRBV13 to TRBJ2-7; TRBD1 matches 10 bases. Looked up from germline, CDR1 is PRHDT and CDR2 is FYEKMQ (reference sequence). After removal of 5 bases from V and 1 base from J, the junction contained 5 bases not matched to a gene. This CDR3 contains 15 residues. The CDR3 is CASSGEGQGSYEQYF. Here the CDR3 DNA reads TGTGCCAGCAGCGGAGAGGGACAGGGGTCCTACGAGCAGTACTTC.

The CDR3 spells CASTTTDMNTEAFF. DNA for the CDR3: TGTGCCAGTACAACGACAGACATGAACACTGAAGCTTTCTTT. The chain recombines TRBV21-1 with TRBJ1-1; the D call in the table, TRBD1, was not verified against the DNA. TRBV21-1 is flagged as a pseudogene. This CDR3 has 14 amino acids.

For this clone: The same CDR3 arises from other DNA sequences in this sample as well. This chain links TRBV9 with TRBJ2-5, with 12 bases identical to TRBD2. V lost 0 bases, J lost 2 bases, and 2 bases stayed unmatched. Germline CDR1 reads SGDLS; CDR2 reads YYNGEE. There are 16 residues in the CDR3. CDR3 in DNA: TGTGCCAGCAGCGTAGGGACTAGCGGGGAGCAAGAGACCCAGTACTTC. It specifies CASSVGTSGEQETQYF.

The rearrangement joins TRBV5-6 to TRBJ2-1; TRBD2 matches 7 bases. The J segment lost 7 bases and the V segment lost 1 base, leaving 8 bases of the junction unmatched. Looked up from germline, CDR1 is SGHDT and CDR2 is YYEEEE. CDR3 length equals 15 residues. The CDR3 DNA sequence: TGTGCCAGCAGCTTGTTCGCGGGAGTGAGGAATGAGCAGTTCTTC. Its protein product is CASSLFAGVRNEQFF. Using reference TRBV5-6 and TRBJ2-1 for the parts outside the CDR3, the full variable domain is DAGVTQSPTHLIKTRGQQVTLRCSPKSGHDTVSWYQQALGQGPQFIFQYYEEEERQRGNFPDRFSGHQFPNYSSELNVNALLLGDSALYLCASSLFAGVRNEQFFGPGTRLTVL.

This clone was seen a single time. The CDR3 nucleotides read TGTGCCAGCAGTTTCTACAGGGCCAAGGACGAAGAAAAACTGTTTTTT. Its translation: CASSFYRAKDEEKLFF. The chain joins TRBV28 to TRBJ1-4; TRBD1 might be the D (6 bases). The CDR3 runs to 16 residues. Between the trimmed V and J ends, which lost 3 bases and 8 bases, there was a span of 19 bases. CDR1 is MDHEN and CDR2 is SYDVKM in the germline V gene.

The J gene is TRBJ1-2, the V gene TRBV25-1; no firm D call. CDR3 length: 14 amino acids. Trimming pared 6 bases from V and 4 bases from J, leaving 15 bases between. Germline loops: CDR1 MGHDK, CDR2 SYGVNS. CDR3 region: CASSFREGAYGYTF. The DNA for the CDR3 is TGTGCCAGCAGCTTTAGGGAGGGCGCCTATGGCTACACCTTC.